A selection of T cell receptor beta chains follows, all from one sample in a study of T-cell reconstitution after alpha-beta-depleted transplantation in children. One entry per CDR3 protein results from TCRdb running MiXCR on the PCR reads. The sample includes around 800,000 distinct CDR3 sequences, around 15% of them seen just once. This specimen consisted of PBMCs, mostly from graft donor cells, obtained 360 days after TCRalphabeta/CD19-depleted stem cell transplant. These receptors were collected from a male patient younger than 18 who had a stem cell transplant for acute lymphoblastic leukemia, so the T cells may come from the graft donor. CDR3s include the opening cysteine and the closing phenylalanine or tryptophan. Fields, in order: CDR3 protein, CDR3 DNA, V gene, D gene, J gene, clone size. D genes are given only for firm matches. A clone size is listed for some rows: how often the clone was seen (once, few, many), or a class if it is expanded.

cdr3_aa: CASIEELLNTGELFF
cdr3_nt: TGTGCCAGCATAGAGGAGCTTCTGAACACCGGGGAGCTGTTTTTT
v_call: TRBV2
d_call: .
j_call: TRBJ2-2
clone_size: many

cdr3_aa: CASSLLGGGVAYNEQFF
cdr3_nt: TGTGCCAGCAGTTTACTGGGGGGCGGGGTCGCCTACAATGAGCAGTTCTTC
v_call: TRBV12-3/TRBV12-4
d_call: .
j_call: TRBJ2-1
clone_size: many

cdr3_aa: CATSIAGISGNTIYF
cdr3_nt: TGTGCCACCAGCATTGCGGGGATTTCTGGAAACACCATATATTTT
v_call: TRBV15
d_call: .
j_call: TRBJ1-3
clone_size: .

cdr3_aa: CASSLDRGTSGNTIYF
cdr3_nt: TGCGCCAGCAGCTTGGACAGGGGAACCTCTGGAAACACCATATATTTT
v_call: TRBV5-1
d_call: TRBD1
j_call: TRBJ1-3
clone_size: .

cdr3_aa: CASSDAEGIPRTYNEQFF
cdr3_nt: TGTGCCAGCAGCGACGCTGAAGGGATCCCCAGGACCTACAATGAGCAGTTCTTC
v_call: TRBV6-1
d_call: .
j_call: TRBJ2-1
clone_size: .

cdr3_aa: CASSLSTAKQYF
cdr3_nt: TGTGCCAGCAGTTTATCCACGGCGAAGCAGTACTTC
v_call: TRBV12-3/TRBV12-4
d_call: .
j_call: TRBJ2-7
clone_size: few

cdr3_aa: CASSSDQTPYEQYF
cdr3_nt: TGTGCCAGCAGTTCCGACCAGACACCCTACGAGCAGTACTTC
v_call: TRBV6-5
d_call: .
j_call: TRBJ2-7
clone_size: few

cdr3_aa: CASTARTYEQYF
cdr3_nt: TGCGCCAGCACCGCGAGGACCTACGAGCAGTACTTC
v_call: TRBV5-1
d_call: .
j_call: TRBJ2-7
clone_size: few

cdr3_aa: CASSIDNYGELYNEQFF
cdr3_nt: TGTGCCAGTAGTATAGACAATTATGGGGAGCTTTACAATGAGCAGTTCTTC
v_call: TRBV19
d_call: .
j_call: TRBJ2-1
clone_size: .

cdr3_aa: CASSLAGGTGPYGYTF
cdr3_nt: TGCGCCAGCAGCTTGGCCGGGGGGACAGGGCCTTATGGCTACACCTTC
v_call: TRBV5-1
d_call: TRBD1
j_call: TRBJ1-2
clone_size: many

cdr3_aa: CASSFAPLAVPYEQYF
cdr3_nt: TGTGCCAGCAGTTTTGCTCCACTAGCGGTCCCCTACGAGCAGTACTTC
v_call: TRBV12-3/TRBV12-4
d_call: TRBD2
j_call: TRBJ2-7
clone_size: .

cdr3_aa: CSARDSAVAKNIQYF
cdr3_nt: TGCAGTGCTAGAGATAGCGCGGTAGCCAAAAACATTCAGTACTTC
v_call: TRBV20-1
d_call: .
j_call: TRBJ2-4
clone_size: .

cdr3_aa: CASSLDFIEYEQYF
cdr3_nt: TGCGCCAGCAGCTTGGATTTTATTGAATACGAGCAGTACTTC
v_call: TRBV5-1
d_call: .
j_call: TRBJ2-7
clone_size: .

cdr3_aa: CASSLLAGVDYEQFF
cdr3_nt: TGCGCCAGCAGCTTGCTAGCGGGAGTGGATTATGAGCAGTTCTTC
v_call: TRBV5-1
d_call: TRBD2
j_call: TRBJ2-1
clone_size: many

cdr3_aa: CASSWGGWVEPLHEQFF
cdr3_nt: TGTGCCAGCAGTTGGGGGGGATGGGTGGAGCCATTGCATGAGCAGTTCTTC
v_call: TRBV27
d_call: TRBD2
j_call: TRBJ2-1
clone_size: few

cdr3_aa: CASSLARRPSYEQYF
cdr3_nt: TGTGCCAGCAGTTTAGCGCGCAGGCCATCCTACGAGCAGTACTTC
v_call: TRBV12-3/TRBV12-4
d_call: .
j_call: TRBJ2-7
clone_size: .

cdr3_aa: CASSLVRRRYAAGEPYEQYF
cdr3_nt: TGTGCCAGCAGCTTAGTTCGTCGGCGGTACGCCGCGGGAGAACCCTACGAGCAGTACTTC
v_call: TRBV13
d_call: TRBD2
j_call: TRBJ2-7
clone_size: few

cdr3_aa: CASRGEGYEQYF
cdr3_nt: TGCGCCAGCAGAGGTGAGGGGTACGAGCAGTACTTC
v_call: TRBV5-1
d_call: .
j_call: TRBJ2-7
clone_size: few

cdr3_aa: CASTPTPPWAGAADTQYF
cdr3_nt: TGTGCCAGCACCCCGACCCCCCCGTGGGCGGGAGCAGCAGATACGCAGTATTTT
v_call: TRBV27
d_call: TRBD2
j_call: TRBJ2-3
clone_size: .

cdr3_aa: CASSVASSYNEQFF
cdr3_nt: TGTGCCAGCAGCGTAGCGAGCTCCTACAATGAGCAGTTCTTC
v_call: TRBV9
d_call: .
j_call: TRBJ2-1
clone_size: few

cdr3_aa: CASSLSGTETQYF
cdr3_nt: TGTGCCAGCAGCCTTAGCGGGACTGAGACCCAGTACTTC
v_call: TRBV12-3/TRBV12-4
d_call: TRBD2
j_call: TRBJ2-5
clone_size: few

cdr3_aa: CASSLRAGGPGDIQYF
cdr3_nt: TGCGCCAGCAGCTTGAGGGCCGGCGGACCCGGGGACATTCAGTACTTC
v_call: TRBV5-1
d_call: .
j_call: TRBJ2-4
clone_size: .

cdr3_aa: CASSPPPGRSTDTQYF
cdr3_nt: TGTGCCAGCAGCCCACCCCCGGGCAGGAGCACAGATACGCAGTATTTT
v_call: TRBV7-9
d_call: .
j_call: TRBJ2-3
clone_size: few

cdr3_aa: CASSRSSPAYNEQFF
cdr3_nt: TGTGCCAGCAGCCGAAGTAGTCCAGCCTACAATGAGCAGTTCTTC
v_call: TRBV12-3/TRBV12-4
d_call: .
j_call: TRBJ2-1
clone_size: few

cdr3_aa: CASSLPYSAYEQYF
cdr3_nt: TGTGCCAGCAGCCTCCCCTATTCCGCCTACGAGCAGTACTTC
v_call: TRBV11-2
d_call: .
j_call: TRBJ2-7
clone_size: few

cdr3_aa: CASSQESRVRYGYTF
cdr3_nt: TGTGCCAGCAGCCAAGAAAGCCGGGTGCGCTATGGCTACACCTTC
v_call: TRBV4-2
d_call: .
j_call: TRBJ1-2
clone_size: .

cdr3_aa: CASSPLAHLAADTQYF
cdr3_nt: TGTGCCAGCAGCCCTCTAGCTCACCTAGCGGCAGATACGCAGTATTTT
v_call: TRBV7-2
d_call: TRBD2
j_call: TRBJ2-3
clone_size: few

cdr3_aa: CAIVRSLPRYEQYF
cdr3_nt: TGTGCCATCGTACGGTCCCTACCTCGCTACGAGCAGTACTTC
v_call: TRBV12-3/TRBV12-4
d_call: .
j_call: TRBJ2-7
clone_size: few

cdr3_aa: CASSYGRISYEQYF
cdr3_nt: TGTGCCAGCAGTTACGGACGGATCTCCTACGAGCAGTACTTC
v_call: TRBV6-5
d_call: .
j_call: TRBJ2-7
clone_size: few

cdr3_aa: CASSSLEKAYEQYF
cdr3_nt: TGTGCCAGCAGCTCACTCGAGAAGGCCTACGAGCAGTACTTC
v_call: TRBV7-6
d_call: .
j_call: TRBJ2-7
clone_size: many

cdr3_aa: CASSPSGEEQYF
cdr3_nt: TGTGCCAGCAGTCCGTCAGGGGAAGAGCAGTACTTC
v_call: TRBV12-3/TRBV12-4
d_call: .
j_call: TRBJ2-7
clone_size: many

cdr3_aa: CASSLVSSGNQETQYF
cdr3_nt: TGCGCCAGCAGCTTGGTGTCTAGCGGGAACCAAGAGACCCAGTACTTC
v_call: TRBV5-1
d_call: TRBD2
j_call: TRBJ2-5
clone_size: .

cdr3_aa: CATSRDRRTNYEQYF
cdr3_nt: TGTGCCACCAGCAGAGATCGCAGGACAAACTACGAGCAGTACTTC
v_call: TRBV15
d_call: .
j_call: TRBJ2-7
clone_size: .

cdr3_aa: CASSYGTTGGEQFF
cdr3_nt: TGTGCCAGCAGTTATGGAACCACGGGTGGGGAGCAGTTCTTC
v_call: TRBV6-5
d_call: .
j_call: TRBJ2-1
clone_size: few

cdr3_aa: CSVDGLAGEVYEQYF
cdr3_nt: TGCAGCGTCGATGGACTAGCGGGAGAGGTGTACGAGCAGTACTTC
v_call: TRBV29-1
d_call: TRBD2
j_call: TRBJ2-7
clone_size: few

cdr3_aa: CASSFNRNYNEQFF
cdr3_nt: TGTGCCAGCAGCTTCAACAGGAACTACAATGAGCAGTTCTTC
v_call: TRBV7-9
d_call: .
j_call: TRBJ2-1
clone_size: few

cdr3_aa: CAISGGPQDSNQPQHF
cdr3_nt: TGTGCCATCAGTGGAGGCCCGCAGGACAGCAATCAGCCCCAGCATTTT
v_call: TRBV10-3
d_call: .
j_call: TRBJ1-5
clone_size: few

cdr3_aa: CASSLRQGLGPGELFF
cdr3_nt: TGCGCCAGCAGCTTACGACAGGGGCTAGGACCCGGGGAGCTGTTTTTT
v_call: TRBV5-1
d_call: TRBD1
j_call: TRBJ2-2
clone_size: few

cdr3_aa: CSVRKEGYTF
cdr3_nt: TGCAGCGTTCGCAAGGAGGGCTACACCTTC
v_call: TRBV29-1
d_call: .
j_call: TRBJ1-2
clone_size: few

cdr3_aa: CSVEDPRGRESQYF
cdr3_nt: TGCAGCGTTGAAGATCCGAGAGGGAGGGAGTCCCAGTACTTC
v_call: TRBV29-1
d_call: TRBD2
j_call: TRBJ2-5
clone_size: .

cdr3_aa: CSADKIPGLAGGRETQYF
cdr3_nt: TGCAGTGCCGACAAGATTCCGGGACTAGCGGGGGGGAGGGAGACCCAGTACTTC
v_call: TRBV20-1
d_call: TRBD2
j_call: TRBJ2-5
clone_size: .

cdr3_aa: CASSLGSGVEQFF
cdr3_nt: TGTGCCAGCAGCTTAGGGTCGGGGGTTGAGCAGTTCTTC
v_call: TRBV7-9
d_call: .
j_call: TRBJ2-1
clone_size: few